These 28 T cell receptor beta chains share one sample of origin, sequenced in a study of blood T cell repertoires in COVID-19. The table came from immunoSEQ multiplex PCR; TCRdb's copy has only in-frame clones and leaves some out. The sample carries about 92,000 clones, over 75% recorded once. The sequencing sample was made of peripheral blood. The receptors shown here come from a woman aged 80 or over with active or convalescent COVID-19.

This chain links TRBV5-1 with TRBJ2-6; tentatively, D is TRBD2 (6 bases). Trimming took 4 bases from V and 6 from J, leaving 14 bases between them. The CDR3 loop spans 15 amino acids. The V gene's germline CDR1 is SGHRS and CDR2 YFSETQ. In DNA form, the CDR3 reads TGCGCCAGCAGCCTACCCTCGGGGGAGGCCAACGTCCTGACTTTC. It encodes CASSLPSGEANVLTF.

This chain joins TRBV18 and TRBJ2-7, with D tentatively TRBD1 (6 bases). This CDR3 contains 15 residues. The V gene's germline CDR1 is KGHSH and CDR2 LQKENI. Deletions cut 1 base from V and 7 bases from J, with 17 bases between. CDR3 sequence: CASSPRQGQSGEQYF. CDR3 nucleotide sequence: TGTGCCAGCTCACCACGGCAGGGACAATCGGGGGAGCAGTACTTC.

The chain links TRBV28 to TRBJ1-4; 10 bases map to TRBD1. Losses at the gene ends were 5 bases for V and 8 bases for J; bases not matched to a gene: 11. This CDR3 is built from 16 residues. The germline gives CDR1 MDHEN, CDR2 SYDVKM. The CDR3 coding sequence is TGTGCCAGCAGTAGCTCCGGGACAGGGGTCAAGGAAAAACTGTTTTTT. Translation: CASSSSGTGVKEKLFF.

The rearrangement joins TRBV6-5 to TRBJ1-5, with 9 bases identical to TRBD1. After removal of 3 bases from V and 2 bases from J, the junction contained 5 bases not matched to a gene. The CDR3 extends over 16 amino acids. The germline V gene encodes CDR1 MNHEY and CDR2 SVGAGI. CDR3 DNA: TGTGCCAGCAGTTATGACAGGGGGAATGGCAATCAGCCCCAGCATTTT. Its protein product is CASSYDRGNGNQPQHF.

The rearrangement joins TRBV18 to TRBJ1-1; D uncertain. The germline V gene has CDR1 KGHSH and CDR2 LQKENI. The CDR3 length is 18 residues. Trimming removed 3 bases from V and 1 base from J, with 21 bases in between. For the CDR3, the DNA is TGTGCCAGCTCACCGCTCGAGATACGATTAGTCTCGAACACTGAAGCTTTCTTT. It translates to CASSPLEIRLVSNTEAFF.

V usage is TRBV21-1 and J usage is TRBJ2-5; the table gives TRBD1 as D, unverified against the DNA. TRBV21-1 is deemed a pseudogene. This CDR3 region has 16 residues. The CDR3 DNA reads TGTGCCAGCAGCAATCCCGGGACACCTGGGGAAGAGACCCAGTACTTC. The encoded protein is CASSNPGTPGEETQYF.

This clone was counted once. The chain recombines TRBV4-3 with TRBJ1-2, with 7 bases identical to TRBD1. Trimming took 0 bases from V and 1 from J; bases not matched to a gene: 14. CDR1 and CDR2 from the germline V gene are LGHNA and YSLEER. CDR3 length: 19 residues. CDR3 nucleotides: TGCGCCAGCAGCCAAGAGCTAGGGGGCAGGTCCCGTCTTAACTATGGCTACACCTTC. This sequence encodes CASSQELGGRSRLNYGYTF.

This clone was recorded a few times. This sequence joins TRBV18 and TRBJ2-5; 7 bases are a match to TRBD2. The CDR3 has 15 residues. V lost 2 bases and J lost 5; bases outside the gene matches: 8. Germline V lookup: CDR1 KGHSH, CDR2 LQKENI. The CDR3 bases are TGTGCCAGCTCACCAAGGGCTAGCGGAGGGGAGACCCAGTACTTC. This gives the protein CASSPRASGGETQYF.

This clone was seen only a few times. V usage is TRBV10-3 and J usage is TRBJ2-7; the D is unclear. The CDR3 is 15 residues long. Per germline, CDR1 ENHRY and CDR2 SYGVKD. V lost 5 bases and J lost 6, with 20 bases in between. The CDR3 DNA reads as TGTGCCATCAGTTCGGCGAGCGATACCCTCGCCGAGCAGTACTTC. Its translation: CAISSASDTLAEQYF.

This chain links TRBV15 with TRBJ2-3; 7 bases are shared with TRBD2. Germline CDR1 reads LNHNV; CDR2 reads YYDKDF (reference sequence). The CDR3 spans 15 residues. V gave up 1 base and J gave up 4 bases; unmatched junction bases: 5. CDR3 in amino acids: CATSRVTSSADTQYF. CDR3 bases: TGTGCCACCAGCAGAGTGACTAGCTCGGCAGATACGCAGTATTTT.

The chain is built from TRBV27 and TRBJ1-1; D unresolved. The germline CDR1 and CDR2 sequences are MNHEY and SMNVEV (reference sequence). The CDR3 extends over 15 amino acids. The V end lost 4 bases, the J end lost 4 bases, and 16 bases lay between the germline ends. DNA of the CDR3: TGTGCCAGCAGTTCCCAATCCTATAGGAGCACTGAAGCTTTCTTT. It yields the protein CASSSQSYRSTEAFF.

This chain uses TRBV3-1 (or the pseudogene TRBV3-2) with TRBJ2-5, with 8 bases identical to TRBD2. V dropped 1 base and J dropped 5; count of bases not matched to a gene: 6. Per the germline V gene, CDR1 is LGHDT and CDR2 is YNNKEL (reference sequence). The CDR3 sequence is 15 residues long. The CDR3 region is CASSQAGGARETQYF. CDR3 nucleotides: TGTGCCAGCAGCCAAGCCGGGGGGGCCCGGGAGACCCAGTACTTC.

This clone appeared a single time. The V gene is TRBV7-2, the J gene TRBJ1-2, with TRBD1 identical over 10 bases. Per the germline V gene, CDR1 is SGHTA and CDR2 is FQGNSA. V was pared by 1 base and J by 4 bases, with 9 bases of the junction left unmatched. The CDR3 extends over 17 amino acids. This chain's CDR3 is CASSLVGGQGPFYGYTF. In nucleotides, the CDR3 is TGTGCCAGCAGCTTAGTAGGGGGACAGGGGCCCTTCTATGGCTACACCTTC.

The chain has TRBV6-5 and TRBJ1-1, with D maybe TRBD1 (6 bases). Between the trimmed V and J ends, which lost 0 bases and 0 bases, there was a span of 11 bases. CDR1 is MNHEY and CDR2 is SVGAGI in the germline V gene. CDR3 length: 16 residues. The CDR3 nucleotides read TGTGCCAGCAGTTACTCGAGGACAGTCATGAACACTGAAGCTTTCTTT. This sequence encodes CASSYSRTVMNTEAFF.

This clone occurred once. The genes are TRBV3-1 (or the pseudogene TRBV3-2) and TRBJ1-4; D perhaps matches TRBD1 (5 bases). This CDR3 contains 16 residues. Per germline, CDR1 LGHDT and CDR2 YNNKEL (reference sequence). Trimming pared 4 bases from V and 0 bases from J, leaving 12 bases between. DNA of the CDR3: TGTGCCAGCAGCCGACCTGGGGCTGCAACTAATGAAAAACTGTTTTTT. This encodes CASSRPGAATNEKLFF.

This clone was seen once. V is TRBV12-5 and J is TRBJ2-3, with 7 bases identical to TRBD2. With V trimmed by 6 bases and J by 7 bases, 13 bases remained unmatched. The CDR3 is 15 residues long. The germline CDR1 and CDR2 sequences are LGHNT and FRNRAP. The CDR3 spells CASGLGGTSGHTQYF. In nucleotides, the CDR3 is TGTGCTAGTGGCCTCGGGGGGACCTCCGGACATACGCAGTATTTT.

CDR3 residues: CSAATDYEQYF. The CDR3 nucleotides read TGCAGCGCCGCGACAGATTACGAGCAGTACTTC. V is TRBV29-1 and J is TRBJ2-7; tentative D call: TRBD1 (5 bases). Germline-derived CDR1 and CDR2 are SQVTM and ANQGSEA. The CDR3 is made up of 11 amino acids. Trimming took off 7 bases at V and 4 bases at J, with 11 bases between the two ends.

The CDR3, as DNA: TGTGCCAGCAGCTCGCGGGGGGGTAGGAATGAGCAGTTCTTC. It specifies CASSSRGGRNEQFF. The chain links TRBV11-3 to TRBJ2-1; 9 nucleotides agree with TRBD2. This CDR3 comprises 14 residues. With 4 bases clipped from V and 7 bases from J, the junction kept 5 bases outside the gene matches. Per the germline V gene, CDR1 is SGHNT and CDR2 is YENEEA.

J is TRBJ1-1 and V is TRBV27, with a weak D call TRBD1 (6 bases). The CDR3 runs 13 residues. With 3 bases removed from V and 6 bases from J, the gap between germline ends came to 11 bases. CDR1 and CDR2 (germline): MNHEY, SMNVEV (reference sequence). CDR3 region: CASSLLRGAEAFF. In DNA, the CDR3 is TGTGCCAGCAGTTTGCTCAGGGGCGCTGAAGCTTTCTTT.

V is TRBV5-1 and J is TRBJ2-7, with D possibly TRBD1 on 6 matching bases. Between the trimmed V and J ends, which lost 2 bases and 1 base, there was a span of 10 bases. The CDR3 contains 14 residues. Germline assignment: CDR1 SGHRS and CDR2 YFSETQ. The CDR3 is CASSLHRDSYEQYF. In DNA form, the CDR3 reads TGCGCCAGCAGCTTACACAGGGATTCCTACGAGCAGTACTTC.

V gene TRBV12-3 or TRBV12-4 combines with J gene TRBJ1-5; D call uncertain. V was pared by 0 bases and J by 7 bases, with 7 bases between. This CDR3 has 13 amino acids. The CDR3 DNA reads as TGTGCCAGCAGTTTAGCCCTTCGGCAGCCCCAGCATTTT. Its translation: CASSLALRQPQHF.

This chain joins TRBV7-9 and TRBJ1-3, with D maybe TRBD1 (5 bases). Germline-derived CDR1 and CDR2 are SEHNR and FQNEAQ (reference sequence). This CDR3 is built from 17 residues. Trimming removed 4 bases at V and 2 bases at J, with 18 bases between. CDR3 loop: CASSSDPARVPGNTIYF. Written as DNA, the CDR3 is TGTGCCAGCAGCTCGGACCCGGCCAGGGTCCCTGGAAACACCATATATTTT.

This chain links TRBV6-4 with TRBJ2-2, with 9 bases matching TRBD2. From germline, CDR1 is MRHNA and CDR2 SNTAGT. V was pared by 10 bases and J by 4 bases, with 10 bases of the junction left unmatched. CDR3 size: 15 residues. This chain's CDR3 is CAMQGGGRVTGELFF. The CDR3 nucleotides read TGTGCCATGCAGGGAGGCGGGAGGGTCACCGGGGAGCTGTTTTTT.

The chain carries TRBV6-4 and TRBJ1-1; the D gene is possibly TRBD1 (5 bases). The CDR3 sequence is 13 residues long. V was trimmed by 9 bases and J by 4 bases, leaving 15 bases between them. CDR1 is MRHNA and CDR2 is SNTAGT in the germline V gene. CDR3 sequence: CARPRDYFTEAFF. CDR3 coding DNA: TGTGCCAGACCCCGGGACTACTTCACTGAAGCTTTCTTT.

This chain uses TRBV5-4 with TRBJ2-7, with 11 nucleotides matching TRBD2. The junction had 5 bases not matched to a gene; V was cut back by 4 bases and J by 2 bases. From germline, CDR1 is SGHNT and CDR2 YYREEE (reference sequence). The CDR3 totals 15 residues. The CDR3 DNA follows: TGTGCCAGCAGCCCCGGGACTAGCGGAACCTACGAGCAGTACTTC. Its translation: CASSPGTSGTYEQYF. The full variable domain, its missing parts supplied by reference TRBV5-4 and TRBJ2-7, is ETGVTQSPTHLIKTRGQQVTLRCSSQSGHNTVSWYQQALGQGPQFIFQYYREEENGRGNFPPRFSGLQFPNYSSELNVNALELDDSALYLCASSPGTSGTYEQYFGPGTRLTVT.

The chain joins TRBV6-5 to TRBJ2-7, with D perhaps matching TRBD1 (5 bases). This CDR3 spans 13 amino acids. Germline-derived CDR1 and CDR2 are MNHEY and SVGAGI. The germline V and J ends were trimmed by 2 bases and 5 bases, with 10 bases remaining between them. DNA for the CDR3: TGTGCCAGCAGTTACGGCAGGGCTGACGAGCAGTACTTC. Its translation: CASSYGRADEQYF.

The CDR3 here is CASSVPGGGAETQYF. The CDR3 coding sequence is TGTGCCAGCAGCGTCCCCGGAGGGGGCGCGGAGACCCAGTACTTC. The chain joins TRBV7-9 to TRBJ2-5, with TRBD1 as a possible D gene (7 bases). The germline V gene encodes CDR1 SEHNR and CDR2 FQNEAQ (reference sequence). V lost 5 bases to trimming and J lost 5 bases, with 18 bases between them. This CDR3 comprises 15 residues.

A few counts support this clone. The V gene is TRBV6-5, the J gene TRBJ2-1; 9 bases map to TRBD2. This CDR3 has 15 residues. V trimming: 0 bases; J trimming: 9 bases; junction bases outside the gene matches: 6. Germline loops: CDR1 MNHEY, CDR2 SVGAGI. For the CDR3, the DNA is TGTGCCAGCAGTTACTCGGCGGGGGGGCCGGGTGAGCAGTTCTTC. Amino acid sequence: CASSYSAGGPGEQFF.